In this sample, the clone carrying this T cell receptor (beta chain) turned up once. TCRdb's copy holds only in-frame clones and misses some; the assay was immunoSEQ multiplex PCR. Counted here are under 200,000 clones, roughly 91% occurring once; the ten biggest clones make up approximately 0.97%. Trimming removed 5 bases from V and 0 bases from J; junction bases left unmatched: 3. This CDR3 is built from 15 residues. Germline CDR1 LGHDT, CDR2 YNNKEL (reference sequence). The data originate from a study of T cell responses to AZD1222 COVID-19 vaccine. The chain joins TRBV3-1 (or the pseudogene TRBV3-2) to TRBJ2-7, with 11 nucleotides matching TRBD2. The sequencing here drew on peripheral blood, taken on day 0 of AZD1222 vaccination. The TCR sequence derives from an adult in good health. The CDR3 DNA sequence: TGTGCCAGCAGCTTCGGACTAGCGGGCTCCTACGAGCAGTACTTC. Protein: CASSFGLAGSYEQYF.